Listed below are T cell receptor beta chains from one sample, sequenced in a study of T-cell reconstitution after alpha-beta-depleted transplantation in children. Each CDR3 protein gets one entry after TCRdb re-called the PCR reads with MiXCR. The data show around 580,000 distinct CDR3 sequences, about a quarter seen once. The sequences come from PBMCs, collected before TCRalphabeta/CD19-depleted stem cell transplant. The receptors shown here come from a boy younger than two with Wiskott-Aldrich syndrome, due to receive a stem cell transplant. Both conserved end residues are part of each CDR3. A D gene is named only where the DNA matches it firmly. Rows may omit the clone size; those that give it use once, few, many or a size class.

TRBD1	TRBV28	TRBJ2-1	NA	CASSFVTGLNEQFF	TGTGCCAGCAGTTTTGTGACAGGGCTGAATGAGCAGTTCTTC
TRBD2	TRBV9	TRBJ2-1	NA	CASSVRGLAGASFNEQFF	TGTGCCAGCAGCGTAAGGGGACTAGCGGGAGCCTCATTCAATGAGCAGTTCTTC
NA	TRBV28	TRBJ2-5	NA	CASTRQGGETQYF	TGTGCCAGCACGCGTCAGGGCGGGGAGACCCAGTACTTC
TRBD1	TRBV5-1	TRBJ2-7	NA	CASSLDRGRVYEQYF	TGCGCCAGCAGCTTGGACAGGGGGCGCGTCTACGAGCAGTACTTC
NA	TRBV9	TRBJ2-7	NA	CASSVDPGVAPYEQYF	TGTGCCAGCAGCGTAGATCCAGGGGTTGCCCCCTACGAGCAGTACTTC
NA	TRBV7-9	TRBJ2-6	NA	CASSLLWPSGANVLTF	TGTGCCAGCAGCTTGTTGTGGCCCTCTGGGGCCAACGTCCTGACTTTC
TRBD2	TRBV5-1	TRBJ2-1	few	CASSLDGGVNEQFF	TGCGCCAGCAGCTTGGATGGGGGGGTCAATGAGCAGTTCTTC
TRBD1	TRBV6-1	TRBJ1-2	NA	CASRTWTGYGYTF	TGTGCCAGCAGGACCTGGACAGGCTATGGCTACACCTTC
TRBD2	TRBV12-3/TRBV12-4	TRBJ2-7	NA	CASSIFKRGSWIPSSYEQYF	TGTGCCAGCAGCATTTTCAAGCGCGGGAGTTGGATCCCGAGCTCCTACGAGCAGTACTTC
TRBD2	TRBV24-1	TRBJ2-1	NA	CATSDPDSGTSSYNEQFF	TGTGCCACCAGTGATCCGGATAGCGGGACTAGCTCCTACAATGAGCAGTTCTTC
NA	TRBV7-9	TRBJ1-3	few	CASSQVVSGNTIYF	TGTGCCAGCAGCCAGGTCGTCTCTGGAAACACCATATATTTT
NA	TRBV20-1	TRBJ2-7	few	CSASGAYYEQYF	TGCAGTGCTAGTGGCGCCTACTACGAGCAGTACTTC
TRBD1	TRBV20-1	TRBJ2-7	few	CSASLGRGLGEQYF	TGCAGTGCTTCCCTGGGCAGGGGGTTGGGAGAGCAGTACTTC
NA	TRBV5-1	TRBJ2-1	NA	CASSLGVPNEQFF	TGCGCCAGCAGCTTGGGAGTTCCCAATGAGCAGTTCTTC
NA	TRBV24-1	TRBJ2-5	NA	CATSDRSAGVAKTQYF	TGTGCCACCAGTGATCGCTCGGCAGGGGTCGCGAAGACCCAGTACTTC
TRBD1	TRBV5-1	TRBJ2-1	NA	CASSFRPGQGVNEQFF	TGCGCCAGCAGCTTCCGACCGGGACAGGGTGTCAATGAGCAGTTCTTC
TRBD1	TRBV28	TRBJ2-1	NA	CASRAKGAKNEQFF	TGTGCCAGCAGGGCCAAGGGGGCAAAAAATGAGCAGTTCTTC
NA	TRBV10-3	TRBJ2-1	once	CAISESWSQDGSYNEQFF	TGTGCCATCAGTGAGAGTTGGAGCCAGGACGGTTCCTACAATGAGCAGTTCTTC
TRBD1	TRBV12-3/TRBV12-4	TRBJ2-7	few	CASTPRDRDEQYF	TGTGCCAGCACCCCAAGGGACAGGGACGAGCAGTACTTC
NA	TRBV5-5	TRBJ2-1	NA	CASSLVWRGNNEQFF	TGTGCCAGCAGCTTGGTTTGGCGGGGAAACAATGAGCAGTTCTTC